This entry describes one TCR beta chain. Its binding antigen is unknown. No much larger clonotype is one base removed from it; base qualities were not supplied. Its CDR3 holds 16 amino acids, cysteine through phenylalanine. Of the read, only the CDR3 DNA is kept; its 48 bases are in frame from base 1. The germline V gene gives CDR1 as LGHNA and CDR2 as YNFKEQ. Cut back by 0 bases and 7 bases, the V and J ends lie 17 bases apart. Collaborating institutions collected whole blood in K2EDTA tubes following their own protocols. For TCRbeta analysis, collaborators shipped samples as frozen whole blood, isolated PBMCs, or DNA extracted from either of those sample types. The sample originates from a study of blood T cell repertoires in COVID-19 (dated by TCRdb to 2018 to 2021). As for the study more broadly: Collaborator samples came from the United States, Italy and Spain and covered acute and convalescent phases of COVID-19. The material from the prospective study consisted of cDNA or gDNA derived from T cells, B-cell-depleted T cells, or PBMCs. Subjects who had been exposed to COVID-19, were actively infected with it, or had recovered from it provided the deeply sampled blood TCRbeta repertoires that made up the dataset. The repertoires were made available in a free public database intended to serve as a resource for research on the immune response to SARS-CoV-2. The samples were drawn from the first 160 participants of the ongoing ImmuneRACE study and from 950 to 1,500 subjects provided by 6 global collaborators. A de-identified subject ID, COVID-19 status, age in years and sex were almost always included in the sample metadata. HLA class I and class II types, where available, came from metadata supplied by the sample provider rather than from assay-based typing. General findings and caveats noted by the study authors: Clinical and demographic metadata were provided uncurated, with the amount varying by source and participant.

TCRbeta CDR3 regions were amplified from genomic DNA using the immunoSEQ Assay, a bias-controlled multiplex PCR. Regarding the original processing steps: The number of nucleated cells in each sample was estimated from the amplification of reference gene primers within the assay. To quantify the absolute abundance of each unique TCRbeta CDR3 rearrangement, sequence reads were collapsed and filtered. Productive Simpson clonality was computed per sample as the square root of Simpson's diversity index over productive rearrangements. TCRdb carries this immuneACCESS record with in-frame sequences only. Its versions omit some clonotypes, under half of them owing to an unresolved V gene in the studies checked, with the rest unexplained. V and J calls and clone size are given by that table; D and trimming were obtained from the DNA. The sample profile shows some 150,000 clones; approximately 80% of them were found once. The ten largest clones represent roughly 4.4% of the sample.

The TCR originated in a human donor in a cohort sampled during active COVID-19. Sequences were obtained from peripheral blood. In this chain, TRBV4-2 is recombined with TRBJ2-3; the D segment could be TRBD2, given 5 matching bases. CDR3 protein: CASSQEPPPPSNTQYF. Read as DNA, the sequence is TGTGCCAGCAGCCAAGAACCCCCTCCCCCTAGCAATACGCAGTATTTT.